The source of this T cell receptor (beta chain) is a study of OX40 agonist ivuxolimab in advanced cancers. Study summary: The study gave patients intravenous ivuxolimab at 0.01 to 10 mg/kg every 2 weeks.

It was autoimmune disease history or systemic immunosuppression that excluded patients. This table comes from immunoSEQ multiplex PCR, and its TCRdb copy is limited to in-frame clones, with some not included. The sample lists tens of thousands of clones, about 87% occurring once. V dropped 3 bases and J dropped 8; count of bases not matched to a gene: 7. The CDR3 has 14 residues. The germline CDR1 and CDR2 sequences are SGHRS and YFSETQ. Sequences were derived from CD4+ or CD8+ T cells sorted from blood, sampled in a trial of the OX40 agonist ivuxolimab. This sequence originates from an adult with an advanced solid tumor such as melanoma, head and neck, liver or kidney cancer. V gene TRBV5-1 combines with J gene TRBJ2-1; 8 nucleotides match TRBD1. The CDR3 region has the DNA TGCGCCAGCAGCTCGGACAGGGTGAGAGATGAGCAGTTCTTC. It is translated as CASSSDRVRDEQFF.